The rows below give T cell receptor beta chains drawn from one sample of a study of blood T cells in healthy people across ages. TCRdb used MiXCR to reprocess the 5' RACE reads, holding one entry per CDR3 protein. The sample has roughly 800,000 distinct CDR3 sequences; 58% are singletons. Specimen: blood. These receptors all stem from a man aged 30-40 years in good health. Each CDR3 is given with its conserved first and last residue. The D gene is left open where the match is weak. Clone size, where shown, is once, few, many, or a class for clones that have expanded.

J gene: TRBJ2-1; clone size: few; V gene: TRBV10-3; D gene: .; CDR3 protein: CAISQRDEQFF; CDR3 DNA: TGTGCCATCAGTCAGAGAGATGAGCAGTTCTTC
J gene: TRBJ2-1; clone size: once; V gene: TRBV6-1; D gene: TRBD2; CDR3 protein: CATSMASGSYNEQFF; CDR3 DNA: TGTGCCACCTCGATGGCTAGCGGTTCATACAATGAGCAGTTCTTC
J gene: TRBJ1-5; clone size: .; V gene: TRBV20-1; D gene: .; CDR3 protein: CSASSLEWSNQPQHF; CDR3 DNA: TGCAGTGCTAGTTCCTTAGAGTGGAGCAATCAGCCCCAGCATTTT
J gene: TRBJ2-3; clone size: .; V gene: TRBV24-1; D gene: .; CDR3 protein: CATELGPEASTDTQYF; CDR3 DNA: TGTGCCACCGAGTTGGGGCCAGAGGCCTCGACAGATACGCAGTATTTT
J gene: TRBJ2-7; clone size: .; V gene: TRBV7-2; D gene: .; CDR3 protein: CASSLRKWLEQYF; CDR3 DNA: TGTGCCAGCAGCTTAAGGAAGTGGCTCGAGCAGTACTTC
J gene: TRBJ2-7; clone size: .; V gene: TRBV9; D gene: .; CDR3 protein: CASSVGVTDGFYEQYF; CDR3 DNA: TGTGCCAGCAGCGTAGGAGTCACAGATGGTTTCTACGAGCAGTACTTC
J gene: TRBJ2-4; clone size: .; V gene: TRBV29-1; D gene: TRBD1; CDR3 protein: CSVEGGQVGNIQYF; CDR3 DNA: TGCAGCGTTGAAGGTGGACAGGTGGGAAACATTCAGTACTTC
J gene: TRBJ2-3; clone size: .; V gene: TRBV5-1; D gene: .; CDR3 protein: CASSQQLSDTQYF; CDR3 DNA: TGCGCCAGCAGCCAGCAACTTTCAGATACGCAGTATTTT
J gene: TRBJ2-1; clone size: .; V gene: TRBV11-2; D gene: .; CDR3 protein: CASSFYGPEQFF; CDR3 DNA: TGTGCCAGCAGCTTTTATGGGCCTGAGCAGTTCTTC
J gene: TRBJ2-1; clone size: .; V gene: TRBV3-1; D gene: .; CDR3 protein: CASSQDREQFF; CDR3 DNA: TGTGCCAGCAGCCAAGACAGAGAGCAGTTCTTC
J gene: TRBJ2-7; clone size: few; V gene: TRBV27; D gene: TRBD1; CDR3 protein: CASSLSTGPRDEQYF; CDR3 DNA: TGTGCCAGCAGTTTATCGACAGGGCCGCGGGACGAGCAGTACTTC
J gene: TRBJ1-1; clone size: .; V gene: TRBV29-1; D gene: .; CDR3 protein: CSATGTQRAEAFF; CDR3 DNA: TGCAGCGCAACCGGGACCCAGAGGGCTGAAGCTTTCTTT
J gene: TRBJ1-4; clone size: .; V gene: TRBV27; D gene: .; CDR3 protein: CASRLGEKLFF; CDR3 DNA: TGTGCCAGCAGACTTGGTGAAAAACTGTTTTTT
J gene: TRBJ2-1; clone size: .; V gene: TRBV2; D gene: TRBD2; CDR3 protein: CASSEVSGRLSSCNEQFF; CDR3 DNA: TGTGCCAGCAGTGAGGTCAGCGGGAGGTTAAGCTCCTGCAATGAGCAGTTCTTC
J gene: TRBJ1-1; clone size: .; V gene: TRBV7-9; D gene: .; CDR3 protein: CASSRTTNTEAFF; CDR3 DNA: TGTGCCAGCAGCCGTACGACGAACACTGAAGCTTTCTTT
J gene: TRBJ2-1; clone size: once; V gene: TRBV28; D gene: TRBD2; CDR3 protein: CASRPGLAYNEQFF; CDR3 DNA: TGTGCCAGCAGACCCGGACTAGCCTACAATGAGCAGTTCTTC
J gene: TRBJ2-7; clone size: .; V gene: TRBV7-9; D gene: .; CDR3 protein: CASARQGGYEQYF; CDR3 DNA: TGTGCCAGCGCCCGGCAGGGGGGCTACGAGCAGTACTTC
J gene: TRBJ1-4; clone size: .; V gene: TRBV4-3; D gene: .; CDR3 protein: CASSQVRGGAAEKLFF; CDR3 DNA: TGCGCCAGCAGCCAAGTTCGTGGGGGGGCGGCTGAAAAACTGTTTTTT
J gene: TRBJ2-1; clone size: .; V gene: TRBV29-1; D gene: .; CDR3 protein: CSVDIGAGVWNEQFF; CDR3 DNA: TGCAGCGTGGACATCGGGGCAGGGGTTTGGAATGAGCAGTTCTTC
J gene: TRBJ1-2; clone size: .; V gene: TRBV5-1; D gene: .; CDR3 protein: CASSFTTVPNYGYTF; CDR3 DNA: TGCGCCAGCAGCTTCACGACAGTCCCTAACTATGGCTACACCTTC
J gene: TRBJ2-5; clone size: .; V gene: TRBV7-2; D gene: .; CDR3 protein: CASSQTKSETQYF; CDR3 DNA: TGTGCCAGCAGCCAAACAAAATCGGAGACCCAGTACTTC
J gene: TRBJ2-1; clone size: .; V gene: TRBV27; D gene: TRBD2; CDR3 protein: CASSLLAGVSYNEQFF; CDR3 DNA: TGTGCCAGCAGTCTCTTAGCGGGGGTTTCCTACAATGAGCAGTTCTTC
J gene: TRBJ1-1; clone size: .; V gene: TRBV20-1; D gene: .; CDR3 protein: CSARVEQGTEAFF; CDR3 DNA: TGCAGTGCTAGGGTAGAACAGGGCACTGAAGCTTTCTTT
J gene: TRBJ2-4; clone size: .; V gene: TRBV7-9; D gene: TRBD1; CDR3 protein: CASSLAGTVNTQYF; CDR3 DNA: TGTGCCAGCAGCTTAGCCGGGACAGTGAACACTCAGTACTTC
J gene: TRBJ1-1; clone size: few; V gene: TRBV29-1; D gene: .; CDR3 protein: CSSRWEGTEAFF; CDR3 DNA: TGCAGCTCCAGGTGGGAGGGCACTGAAGCTTTCTTT